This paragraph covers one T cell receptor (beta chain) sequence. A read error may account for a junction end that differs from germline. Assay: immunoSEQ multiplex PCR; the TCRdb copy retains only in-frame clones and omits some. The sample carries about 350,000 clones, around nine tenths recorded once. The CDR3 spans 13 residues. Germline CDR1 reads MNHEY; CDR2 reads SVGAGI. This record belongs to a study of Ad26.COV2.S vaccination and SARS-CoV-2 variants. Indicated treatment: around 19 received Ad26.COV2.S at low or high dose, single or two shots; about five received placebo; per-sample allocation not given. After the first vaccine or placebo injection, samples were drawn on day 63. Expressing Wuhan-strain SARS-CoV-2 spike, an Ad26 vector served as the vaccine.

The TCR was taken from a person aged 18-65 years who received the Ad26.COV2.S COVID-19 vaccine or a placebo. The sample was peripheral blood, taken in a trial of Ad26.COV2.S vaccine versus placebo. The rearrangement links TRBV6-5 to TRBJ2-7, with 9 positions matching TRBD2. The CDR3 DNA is TGTGCCAGCAGTATTGGCCTAGCGGGAAAGGTTCACTTC. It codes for CASSIGLAGKVHF.